Listed here is a single T cell receptor (beta chain). Its antigen is unidentified. This specimen belongs to a study of T cell repertoires in cytomegalovirus infection. Via MiXCR, TCRdb re-called the reads, giving one row per CDR3 protein. The sample lists about 110,000 distinct CDR3 sequences, roughly 31% occurring once. This CDR3 spans 13 amino acids. V lost 3 bases, J lost 3 bases, and 8 bases lay in between. Germline-derived CDR1 and CDR2 are SNHLY and FYNNEI. The sequences come from CD8+ T cells from cultured PBMCs, collected from culture after CMV antigen stimulation. The clonotype was recovered from a human donor in good health (CMV status not recorded). Some clones in this sample may be carry-over from other donors' samples. The J gene is TRBJ1-1, the V gene TRBV2, with D maybe TRBD1 (5 bases). The CDR3 nucleotides are TGTGCCAGCAGTGATGGGGGGTACACTGAAGCTTTCTTT. It encodes CASSDGGYTEAFF.